This T cell receptor beta chain derives from a study of cytomegalovirus exposure and HLA in healthy donors. General observations from the study: A link between a missense DCLRE1C variant and TCR beta V- and J-gene trimming emerged from a later analysis. The study carried out a later analysis of TCR beta sequences. It associated some 15,000 of them with specific HLA alleles at a false discovery rate of 0.05. An assumption of roughly uniform sequencing depth across donors underlay the presence/absence analyses. Specificity of three CMV-associated chains for CMV antigens was verified in vitro.

The PCR contained 60 Vbeta and 13 Jbeta primers. Profiled with immunoSEQ multiplex PCR; TCRdb holds only in-frame clones, not every one. The sample holds some 170,000 clones, approximately 72% seen once. For this clone: What it recognizes is unknown.

Material for sequencing was PBMCs. This TCR derives from a human donor in good health.

The CDR3 region has the DNA TGTGCCAGCAGCTTGGCTAGCGGGTTCCAAGAGTTCTTC. This encodes CASSLASGFQEFF. The chain couples TRBV5-4 to TRBJ2-1; 8 nucleotides match TRBD2. The germline gives CDR1 SGHNT, CDR2 YYREEE (reference sequence). Trimming cost V 0 bases and J 14 bases; bases outside gene matches: 7. The CDR3 contains 13 residues. The full variable domain, in which reference TRBV5-4 and TRBJ2-1 provide the parts outside the CDR3, is ETGVTQSPTHLIKTRGQQVTLRCSSQSGHNTVSWYQQALGQGPQFIFQYYREEENGRGNFPPRFSGLQFPNYSSELNVNALELDDSALYLCASSLASGFQEFFGPGTRLTVL.